Below, 18 T cell receptor beta chains from the same sample are listed, as sequenced in a study of T cells in Graves' hyperthyroidism and ophthalmopathy. TCR beta CDR3 sequences were amplified from RNA transcripts. The HTBI primer set drove a first-round RT-PCR of the TCR CDR3. TCRdb redid the calling of the multiplex PCR reads with MiXCR, one entry per CDR3 protein. The table shows 350,000 to 450,000 distinct CDR3 sequences, with approximately 15% occurring only once. Sequenced material: blood. Every receptor here comes from a woman aged 55-69 years with Graves' hyperthyroidism.

This clonotype was counted at least ten times. The chain carries TRBV7-2 and TRBJ2-1, with D possibly being TRBD1 or TRBD2 (5 bases each). The germline CDR1 and CDR2 sequences are SGHTA and FQGNSA. With 1 base removed from V and 7 bases from J, the gap between germline ends came to 11 bases. This CDR3 contains 14 residues. The CDR3, as DNA: TGTGCCAGCAGCTTAGGAGGGGCAATGAATGAGCAGTTCTTC. The encoded protein is CASSLGGAMNEQFF. Full variable domain (remainder filled in from reference TRBV7-2 and TRBJ2-1): GAGVSQSPSNKVTEKGKDVELRCDPISGHTALYWYRQSLGQGLEFLIYFQGNSAPDKSGLPSDRFSAERTGGSVSTLTIQRTQQEDSAVYLCASSLGGAMNEQFFGPGTRLTVL.

This rearrangement joins TRBV29-1 to TRBJ2-3; D perhaps matches TRBD1 (5 bases). V lost 5 bases and J 7 bases, leaving 13 bases between the germline ends. From germline, CDR1 is SQVTM and CDR2 ANQGSEA. The CDR3 contains 12 residues. The CDR3 protein is CSVKGQSYTQYF. The CDR3 bases are TGCAGCGTTAAAGGACAATCCTATACGCAGTATTTT.

This clonotype was seen at least ten times. The rearrangement uses TRBV5-1 and TRBJ2-5; 8 bases are shared with TRBD1. The CDR3 contains 14 residues. V shed 4 bases, J shed 3 bases, and the junction held 5 bases outside the gene matches. The germline V gene encodes CDR1 SGHRS and CDR2 YFSETQ. Here the CDR3 DNA reads TGCGCCAGCAGCCCGGGACAGGTAGAAGAGACCCAGTACTTC. This translates into CASSPGQVEETQYF. Combining the CDR3 with reference TRBV5-1 and TRBJ2-5 gives the whole variable domain KAGVTQTPRYLIKTRGQQVTLSCSPISGHRSVSWYQQTPGQGLQFLFEYFSETQRNKGNFPGRFSGRQFSNSRSEMNVSTLELGDSALYLCASSPGQVEETQYFGPGTRLLVL.

This clonotype was counted at least ten times. CDR3 DNA: TGCAGCGTTGCGGCCCAGGAGACTACGCAGTATTTT. Its translation is CSVAAQETTQYF. J is TRBJ2-3 and V is TRBV29-1; D is unresolved. CDR1 SQVTM and CDR2 ANQGSEA come from the germline V gene. Trimming cost V 4 bases and J 8 bases, with 13 bases left between them. The CDR3 covers 12 residues.

This clonotype appeared many times. CDR3 nucleotide sequence: TGTGCCAGCTCACCATTAACCGGACAAGTTGACACCTACGAGCAGTACTTC. Translation: CASSPLTGQVDTYEQYF. The rearrangement links TRBV18 to TRBJ2-7; D is perhaps TRBD1 (5 bases). CDR1 is KGHSH and CDR2 is LQKENI in the germline V gene. The CDR3 consists of 17 residues. V lost 2 bases, J lost 2 bases, and 19 bases lay in between.

V gene TRBV6-1 combines with J gene TRBJ2-7; D possibly corresponds to TRBD1 (6 bases). The CDR3 spans 14 residues. With 5 bases removed from V and 2 bases from J, the gap between germline ends came to 13 bases. Per germline, CDR1 MNHNS and CDR2 SASEGT. CDR3 nucleotides: TGTGCCAGCAGTACCCGGGACACCCCCTACGAGCAGTACTTC. Amino acid sequence: CASSTRDTPYEQYF.

This clonotype occurred many times. The chain recombines TRBV28 with TRBJ2-2, with D tentatively TRBD2 (5 bases). CDR1 is MDHEN, CDR2 SYDVKM, per germline. This CDR3 is 16 amino acids long. Trimming removed 4 bases from V and 6 bases from J, with 18 bases in between. DNA for the CDR3: TGTGCCAGCAGTTCCCCCACCCCGACCGGGGCCGGGGAGCTGTTTTTT. Its translation: CASSSPTPTGAGELFF.

This clonotype was counted many times. The chain links TRBV2 to TRBJ2-7; 9 nucleotides line up with TRBD2. The CDR3 loop spans 13 amino acids. Germline CDR1 SNHLY, CDR2 FYNNEI. Trimming took 11 bases from V and 5 from J; bases not matched to a gene: 10. The CDR3 nucleotides are TGTGCCTCCAGAGATAGCGGGAGTAACGAGCAGTACTTC. Its protein product is CASRDSGSNEQYF.

This clonotype showed up many times. The V gene is TRBV6-1, the J gene TRBJ2-1; 10 bases map to TRBD2. V lost 1 base and J lost 5; bases outside the gene matches: 2. The CDR3 has 15 amino acids. The germline V gene encodes CDR1 MNHNS and CDR2 SASEGT. CDR3 region: CASSEGLAGDNEQFF. For the CDR3, the DNA is TGTGCCAGCAGTGAAGGGCTAGCGGGAGACAATGAGCAGTTCTTC.

A note on this clonotype: It may be a read error: a sequence one base away is much more abundant. The V gene is TRBV6-5, the J gene TRBJ2-5; tentatively, D is TRBD1 (6 bases). CDR1 and CDR2 (germline): MNHEY, SVGAGI. The CDR3 is made up of 14 amino acids. CDR3 bases: TGTGCCAGCAGTTACAGGGACATACAAGAGACCCGGTACTTC. As protein: CASSYRDIQETRYF.

The count of this clonotype is one. The CDR3 loop is CASSPATGIYGYTF. In DNA form, the CDR3 reads TGTGCCAGCAGCCCGGCGACAGGGATCTATGGCTACACCTTC. This chain uses TRBV11-2 with TRBJ1-2; 7 bases fit TRBD1. Germline trimming cut 5 bases from V and 4 bases from J; bases unmatched to any gene: 7. The CDR3 covers 14 residues. Germline CDR1 SGHAT, CDR2 FQNNGV.

This clonotype appeared many times. The V gene is TRBV6-1, the J gene TRBJ1-4, with D possibly TRBD1 on 6 matching bases. The CDR3 loop spans 16 amino acids. The V gene lost 5 bases and the J gene lost 7 bases, with 20 bases spanning the gap. CDR1 and CDR2 (germline): MNHNS, SASEGT. The CDR3, as DNA: TGTGCCAGCAGTTCGGGTCGGGGGGCGCGGGGTGAAAAACTGTTTTTT. Protein sequence: CASSSGRGARGEKLFF.

At least ten counts were recorded for this clonotype. The rearrangement uses TRBV27 and TRBJ2-2, with D perhaps TRBD2 (5 bases). CDR1 is MNHEY, CDR2 SMNVEV, per germline (reference sequence). V lost 6 bases and J 3 bases, leaving 14 bases between the germline ends. This CDR3 region has 15 residues. CDR3 amino acids: CASSTGMIYTGELFF. CDR3 coding DNA: TGTGCCAGCAGCACGGGGATGATCTACACCGGGGAGCTGTTTTTT.

The V gene is TRBV12-3 or TRBV12-4, the J gene TRBJ2-3; the match to TRBD1 covers 10 bases. The CDR3 sequence is 17 residues long. The V and J ends lost 1 base and 3 bases, in that order; junction bases with no gene match: 7. The CDR3 sequence: CASSLGKGQGWTDTQYF. CDR3 in DNA: TGTGCCAGCAGTTTAGGGAAGGGACAGGGGTGGACAGATACGCAGTATTTT.

Many counts were recorded for this clonotype. This chain links TRBV7-2 with TRBJ2-7; 13 positions agree with TRBD2. Per germline, CDR1 SGHTA and CDR2 FQGNSA. The trim removed 5 bases at V and 3 bases at J, leaving 16 bases unmatched. The CDR3 has 19 residues. The CDR3 DNA sequence: TGTGCCAGCAGCCCCGTCCCGGGACTAGCGGGAACGGGCCTCTACGAGCAGTACTTC. This translates into CASSPVPGLAGTGLYEQYF.

Comment on this clonotype: This could be a read error, since a much larger clone is one nucleotide away. The chain joins TRBV2 to TRBJ2-1; TRBD2 matches at 8 bases. The CDR3 sequence is 15 residues long. The germline gives CDR1 SNHLY, CDR2 FYNNEI. The CDR3 spells CASSLSVSGTNGQFF. In DNA form, the CDR3 reads TGTGCCAGCAGTTTATCGGTTAGCGGGACCAATGGGCAGTTCTTC.

This clonotype was detected only once. The chain links TRBV5-4 to TRBJ2-3; 8 nucleotides line up with TRBD2. The J segment lost 0 bases and the V segment lost 0 bases, leaving 3 bases of the junction unmatched. Germline V gene data show CDR1 as SGHNT and CDR2 as YYREEE (reference sequence). The CDR3 is 16 residues long. DNA for the CDR3: TGTGCCAGCAGCTTGGGGACTAGCCGAAGCACAGATACGCAGTATTTT. Its protein is CASSLGTSRSTDTQYF.

Turning to this clonotype: A much bigger clone sits one base away, suggesting this may be a read error. The J gene is TRBJ2-7, the V gene TRBV15; TRBD2 matches at 13 bases. Germline lookup yields CDR1 LNHNV and CDR2 YYDKDF (reference sequence). There are 16 residues in the CDR3. V was pared by 7 bases and J by 1 base, with 7 bases of the junction left unmatched. The chain's CDR3 is CATTRTSGSHSYEQYF. The CDR3 nucleotides are TGTGCCACCACCCGGACTAGCGGGAGCCATTCCTACGAGCAGTACTTC.